These 3 T cell receptor beta chains were sequenced from one sample in a study of T cell changes during pregnancy in multiple sclerosis (dated by TCRdb to about 2019). Library method: the immunoSEQ multiplex PCR assay. What TCRdb holds here is the immuneACCESS table cut down to in-frame rearrangements. Part of the clones is not present; checked against another copy, under half of the missing clones reflect an unresolved V gene, and the others are unexplained. Present in this sample are 93,000 or so clones, 92% of which were seen just once. The ten largest make up around 0.84% of the sample. Sequencing was performed on peripheral blood, taken after pregnancy. These receptors were collected from a female donor with multiple sclerosis, enrolled in a pregnancy study.

This sequence joins TRBV6-5 and TRBJ1-1; D may be TRBD1 (5 bases). The CDR3 has 13 amino acids. CDR1 and CDR2 from the germline V gene are MNHEY and SVGAGI. V dropped 2 bases and J dropped 2 bases, with 6 bases sitting between them. The CDR3 nucleotides are TGTGCCAGCAGTTACCAGGGAAACACTGAAGCTTTCTTT. Its translation is CASSYQGNTEAFF.

The chain uses TRBV7-9 and TRBJ1-1; D may be TRBD1 (5 bases). The CDR3 sequence is 14 residues long. Germline lookup yields CDR1 SEHNR and CDR2 FQNEAQ (reference sequence). Deletions cut 5 bases from V and 6 bases from J, with 16 bases between. The CDR3 sequence is CASSHPGPKAEAFF. The CDR3 DNA sequence: TGTGCCAGCAGCCACCCAGGGCCTAAGGCTGAAGCTTTCTTT. The whole variable domain, remainder taken from reference TRBV7-9 and TRBJ1-1, is DTGVSQNPRHKITKRGQNVTFRCDPISEHNRLYWYRQTLGQGPEFLTYFQNEAQLEKSRLLSDRFSAERPKGSFSTLEIQRTEQGDSAMYLCASSHPGPKAEAFFGQGTRLTVV.

This chain connects TRBV5-8 to TRBJ2-7, with TRBD1 as a possible D gene (6 bases). The germline V gene encodes CDR1 SGHTS and CDR2 YDEGEE. V was clipped by 3 bases and J by 4 bases, with 20 bases between them. This CDR3 is built from 16 residues. CDR3 nucleotides: TGTGCCAGCAGCTCAGGGGACACCTCCGGGTCTTACGAGCAGTACTTC. Protein sequence: CASSSGDTSGSYEQYF. The whole variable domain, remainder taken from reference TRBV5-8 and TRBJ2-7, is EAGVTQSPTHLIKTRGQQATLRCSPISGHTSVYWYQQALGLGLQFLLWYDEGEERNRGNFPPRFSGRQFPNYSSELNVNALELEDSALYLCASSSGDTSGSYEQYFGPGTRLTVT.